The entry that follows covers one TCR beta chain sequence. Its matching antigen is unknown. These data are taken from a study of tissue T cells after allogeneic stem cell transplantation. Study overall: Graft-versus-host disease patients received grafts, several unmodified and three CD34-selected to deplete T cells. Viable blood and marrow gave sorted CD3+ T cells if numbers allowed. Before transplant, recipient-origin PBMCs were collected in 5 or 6 GVHD patients. Notes on the study in general: This small cohort was clinically heterogeneous, and sampling depth was a limitation.

Here immunoSEQ multiplex PCR was the method, and the copy in TCRdb shows in-frame clones only, minus some. The sample lists about 42,000 clones; about nine tenths were seen once. This CDR3 contains 13 residues. From germline, CDR1 is MNHEY and CDR2 SVGAGI. Between the trimmed V and J ends, which lost 6 bases and 1 base, there was a span of 9 bases. V and J are TRBV6-5 and TRBJ1-1; possibly TRBD1 for D (5 bases). This TCR came from a woman aged 35-75 years who later had graft-versus-host disease after an allogeneic stem cell transplant. The starting material was blood, obtained before transplantation. CDR3: CASSVTANTEAFF. In DNA, the CDR3 is TGTGCCAGCAGCGTGACAGCGAACACTGAAGCTTTCTTT.